These 15 T cell receptor beta chains were all obtained from the same sample, sequenced in a study of control samples from healthy donors and cancer patients. Sequencing was performed with immunoSEQ multiplex PCR; in TCRdb, only in-frame clones are kept and a portion is missing. The data hold 35,000 to 45,000 clones, with over 65% observed a single time. The source material was blood. Receptor source: a man in his sixties in good health.

This clone was detected only once. The chain has TRBV6-5 and TRBJ2-2; 9 bases match TRBD2. Germline CDR1 is MNHEY and CDR2 is SVGAGI. This CDR3 contains 15 residues. V shed 6 bases and J 3 bases; nucleotides not matched to a gene: 5. CDR3 loop: CASSGTSIHTGELFF. The CDR3 nucleotides are TGTGCCAGCAGCGGGACTAGCATCCACACCGGGGAGCTGTTTTTT.

The chain combines TRBV12-5 with TRBJ2-1, with a weak D call TRBD1 (6 bases). The CDR3 extends over 15 amino acids. Trimming shortened V by 8 bases and J by 0 bases, and 14 bases separated the two germline ends. Germline assignment: CDR1 LGHNT and CDR2 FRNRAP. The CDR3 loop is CASTEQGISYNEQFF. DNA for the CDR3: TGTGCTAGTACAGAACAGGGAATCTCCTACAATGAGCAGTTCTTC.

V gene TRBV3-1 (or the pseudogene TRBV3-2) combines with J gene TRBJ1-6, with 8 nucleotides matching TRBD1. Germline V gene sequence: CDR1 LGHDT, CDR2 YNNKEL (reference sequence). The CDR3 consists of 15 residues. The V gene end was trimmed by 6 bases and the J gene end by 5 bases; junction bases not matched to a gene: 6. CDR3: CASRSGTGNNSPLHF. The CDR3, as DNA: TGTGCCAGCAGGTCCGGGACAGGCAATAATTCACCCCTCCACTTT.

The count of this clone is one. The chain couples TRBV6-1 to TRBJ1-5; 11 nucleotides match TRBD1. V trimming: 2 bases; J trimming: 7 bases; junction bases outside the gene matches: 4. The CDR3 runs to 15 residues. The germline V gene encodes CDR1 MNHNS and CDR2 SASEGT. The CDR3 reads CASSERDRGGQPQHF. CDR3 in DNA: TGTGCCAGCAGTGAACGGGACAGGGGGGGACAGCCCCAGCATTTT.

The chain employs TRBV6-2 or TRBV6-3 and TRBJ2-3, with TRBD1 identical over 9 bases. The junction had 15 bases not matched to a gene; V was cut back by 5 bases and J by 3 bases. The length of the CDR3 is 18 residues. Germline V gives CDR1 MNHEY, CDR2 SVGEGT. The CDR3 protein is CASSPRDRATILTDTQYF. The CDR3 nucleotides are TGTGCCAGCAGTCCCCGGGACAGGGCAACTATTCTGACAGATACGCAGTATTTT.

This clone has only one observation. The chain combines TRBV19 with TRBJ1-1; 7 bases align to TRBD1. Per germline, CDR1 LNHDA and CDR2 SQIVND (reference sequence). V trimming: 3 bases; J trimming: 6 bases; junction bases outside the gene matches: 7. This CDR3 spans 14 amino acids. Written as DNA, the CDR3 is TGTGCCAGTAGTATCGGACAGGCTACCTCTGAAGCTTTCTTT. Residues: CASSIGQATSEAFF.

The chain couples TRBV30 to TRBJ1-1, with TRBD1 matching over 9 bases. This CDR3 comprises 13 residues. Germline CDR1 is GTSNPN and CDR2 is SVGIG (reference sequence). Trimming took 5 bases from V and 0 from J; bases not matched to a gene: 1. CDR3 protein: CAWGTGLNTEAFF. CDR3 bases: TGTGCCTGGGGGACAGGGCTGAACACTGAAGCTTTCTTT.

The rearrangement links TRBV30 to TRBJ1-5; unclear D gene. V was clipped by 2 bases and J by 6 bases, with 11 bases between them. Per the germline V gene, CDR1 is GTSNPN and CDR2 is SVGIG (reference sequence). The CDR3 runs to 13 residues. This CDR3 is CAWSINRGQPQHF. The CDR3 bases are TGTGCCTGGAGTATTAACCGGGGTCAGCCCCAGCATTTT.

V usage is TRBV4-2 and J usage is TRBJ2-1, with D perhaps TRBD1 or TRBD2 (6 bases each). Per the germline V gene, CDR1 is LGHNA and CDR2 is YNFKEQ. This CDR3 contains 18 residues. Trimming cost V 2 bases and J 5 bases, with 22 bases left between them. Here the CDR3 reads CASSQHGGRDWRDNEQFF. As DNA, the CDR3 is TGTGCCAGCAGCCAACATGGGGGGCGGGACTGGCGGGACAATGAGCAGTTCTTC.

V gene TRBV30 combines with J gene TRBJ2-2, with TRBD2 matching 8 bases. Germline CDR1 and CDR2: GTSNPN and SVGIG (reference sequence). Trimming removed 5 bases from V and 5 bases from J; junction bases left unmatched: 7. CDR3 length equals 14 residues. As DNA, the CDR3 is TGTGCCTGGGACGGGAGGGGGGTTACCGGGGAGCTGTTTTTT. This codes for CAWDGRGVTGELFF.

This rearrangement joins TRBV30 to TRBJ1-1, with TRBD1 as a possible D gene (5 bases). Trimming took off 7 bases at V and 6 bases at J, with 9 bases between the two ends. Germline CDR1 GTSNPN, CDR2 SVGIG (reference sequence). The length of the CDR3 is 10 residues. The chain's CDR3 is CAYDSPEAFF. The DNA of the CDR3 is TGTGCCTACGACAGCCCTGAAGCTTTCTTT.

With regard to this clone: This same CDR3 is encoded by further DNA sequences in the sample. This CDR3 reads CASSWTAGGRGAGELFF. CDR3 DNA sequence: TGCGCCAGCAGTTGGACAGCGGGGGGTCGGGGCGCCGGGGAGCTGTTTTTT. The gene calls are TRBV10-1 and TRBJ2-2; TRBD2 agrees at 9 bases. The CDR3 spans 17 residues. Germline values: CDR1 WNHNN, CDR2 SYGVQD (reference sequence). Germline trimming cut 5 bases from V and 6 bases from J; bases unmatched to any gene: 13.

The rearrangement uses TRBV19 and TRBJ2-2, with D perhaps assigned TRBD1 or TRBD2 (5 bases each). V was trimmed by 4 bases and J by 0 bases, leaving 9 bases between them. The CDR3 covers 15 residues. Germline CDR1 reads LNHDA; CDR2 reads SQIVND (reference sequence). CDR3 sequence: CASSTGTSNTGELFF. The CDR3 nucleotides read TGTGCCAGTAGTACCGGGACGTCGAACACCGGGGAGCTGTTTTTT.

The rearrangement joins TRBV18 to TRBJ2-3; 9 bases map to TRBD2. Germline V CDR1 and CDR2: KGHSH, LQKENI. The CDR3 has 15 amino acids. Losses at the gene ends were 8 bases for V and 2 bases for J; bases not matched to a gene: 8. CDR3 in DNA: TGTGCCAGCCACTCTAGCGGGACGACCACAGATACGCAGTATTTT. Translated, it gives CASHSSGTTTDTQYF.

This clone was detected a few times. The chain combines TRBV9 with TRBJ2-1; possible D gene TRBD2, 6 bases. There are 17 residues in the CDR3. Germline CDR1 reads SGDLS; CDR2 reads YYNGEE. The V end was cut by 1 base, the J end by 0 bases, with 14 bases between. CDR3 amino acids: CASSVLGSLSSYNEQFF. DNA of the CDR3: TGTGCCAGCAGCGTACTCGGGAGCTTAAGCTCCTACAATGAGCAGTTCTTC.